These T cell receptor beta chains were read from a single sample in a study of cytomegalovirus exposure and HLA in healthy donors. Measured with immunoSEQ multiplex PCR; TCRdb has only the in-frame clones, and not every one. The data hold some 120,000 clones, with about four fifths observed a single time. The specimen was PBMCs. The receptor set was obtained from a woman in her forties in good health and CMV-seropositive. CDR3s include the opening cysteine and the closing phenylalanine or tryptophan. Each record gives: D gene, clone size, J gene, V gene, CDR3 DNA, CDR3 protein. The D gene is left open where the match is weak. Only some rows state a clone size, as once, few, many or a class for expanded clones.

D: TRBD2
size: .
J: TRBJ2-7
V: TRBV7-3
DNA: TGTGCCAGCAGCTTCCGACTAGCGGGAGCATACGAGCAGTACTTC
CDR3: CASSFRLAGAYEQYF

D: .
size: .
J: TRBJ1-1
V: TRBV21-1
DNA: TGTGCCAGCAGCAAATGGGCTGTCACTGAAGCTTTCTTT
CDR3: CASSKWAVTEAFF

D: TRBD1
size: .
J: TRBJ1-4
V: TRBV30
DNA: TGTGCCTGGAGTCGGGACAGAACTGCAACTAATGAAAAACTGTTTTTT
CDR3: CAWSRDRTATNEKLFF

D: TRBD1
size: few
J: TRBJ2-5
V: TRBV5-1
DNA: TGCGCCAGCAGCCAAGGGACAGGCGCTTACCAAGAGACCCAGTACTTC
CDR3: CASSQGTGAYQETQYF

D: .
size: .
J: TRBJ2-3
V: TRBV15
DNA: TGTGCCACCAGCAGAGACAGTTCCAGCACAGATACGCAGTATTTT
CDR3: CATSRDSSSTDTQYF

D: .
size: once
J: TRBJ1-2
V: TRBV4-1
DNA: TGCGCCAGCAGCCAAGAGGGGACTAGCGGGAGTCCTCATACCTTC
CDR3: CASSQEGTSGSPHTF

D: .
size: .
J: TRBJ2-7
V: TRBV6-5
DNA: TGTGCCAGCAGTTACGATATAGGGGCGACAAACGAGCAGTACTTC
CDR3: CASSYDIGATNEQYF

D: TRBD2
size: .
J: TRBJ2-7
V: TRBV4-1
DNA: TGCGCCAGCAGCCCTGGACTAGCGAACGACGAGCAGTACTTC
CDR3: CASSPGLANDEQYF

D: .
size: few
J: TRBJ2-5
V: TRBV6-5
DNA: TGTGCCAGCAGTTTTAGCAAAGAGACCCAGTACTTC
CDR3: CASSFSKETQYF

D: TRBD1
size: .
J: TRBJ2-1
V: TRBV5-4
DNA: TGTGCCAGCAGCCTACACAGGGGGAACGATGAGCAGTTCTTC
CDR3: CASSLHRGNDEQFF

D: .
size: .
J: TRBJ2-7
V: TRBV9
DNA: TGTGCCAGCAGCGTAGACCTGATCGAGTCCGAGCAGTACTTC
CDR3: CASSVDLIESEQYF

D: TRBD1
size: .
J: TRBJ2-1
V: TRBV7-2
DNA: TGTGCCAGTACCGCCCGGGACAGGGTGGGCAATGAGCAGTTCTTC
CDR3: CASTARDRVGNEQFF

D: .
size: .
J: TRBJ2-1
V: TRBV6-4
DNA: TGTGCCAGCAGTGAATCGGGGGTCAATGAGCAGTTCTTC
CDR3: CASSESGVNEQFF

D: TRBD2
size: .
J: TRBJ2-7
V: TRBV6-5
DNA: TGTGCCAGCAGTCCCCTAGCGGTAGGGTCCTACGAGCAGTACTTC
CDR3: CASSPLAVGSYEQYF

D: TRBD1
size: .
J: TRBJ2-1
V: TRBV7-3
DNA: TGTGCCAGCAGCCTTGACAGGGTCCCCTACAATGAGCAGTTCTTC
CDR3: CASSLDRVPYNEQFF

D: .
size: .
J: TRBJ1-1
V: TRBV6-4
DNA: TGTGCCAGCAGTTTGGACAGAGGCACTGAAGCTTTCTTT
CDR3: CASSLDRGTEAFF

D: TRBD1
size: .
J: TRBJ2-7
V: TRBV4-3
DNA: TGCGCCAGCAGCGAAAGGACAGGGCTATCCTACGAGCAGTACTTC
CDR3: CASSERTGLSYEQYF

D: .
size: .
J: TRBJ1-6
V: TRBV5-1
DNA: TGCGCCAGCACACCCTCCTATAGACAGTCCAACTATAATTCACCCCTCCACTTT
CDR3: CASTPSYRQSNYNSPLHF

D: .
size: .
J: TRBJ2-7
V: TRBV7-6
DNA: TGTGCCAGCAGCCCCCGACTAGATTACTACGAGCAGTACTTC
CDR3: CASSPRLDYYEQYF

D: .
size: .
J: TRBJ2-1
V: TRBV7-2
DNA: TGTGCCAGCAGCTCCCCCCACTCCTACAATGAGCAGTTCTTC
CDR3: CASSSPHSYNEQFF

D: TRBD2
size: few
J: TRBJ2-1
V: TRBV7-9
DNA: TGTGCCAGCAGTTACGGCTTAGCGGGAGAGTCCTACAATGAGCAGTTCTTC
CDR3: CASSYGLAGESYNEQFF

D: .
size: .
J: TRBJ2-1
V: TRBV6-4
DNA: TGTGCCAGCAGTCCTAGTGATCCCCACAATGAGCAGTTCTTC
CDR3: CASSPSDPHNEQFF

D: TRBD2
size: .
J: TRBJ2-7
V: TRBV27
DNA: TGTGCCAGCAGTATCCTAAGCGGGAATCAAGACGAGCAGTACTTC
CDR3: CASSILSGNQDEQYF

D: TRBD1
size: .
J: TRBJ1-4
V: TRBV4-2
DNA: TGTGCCAGCAGCCAAGACCGGGACAGGGGGCATGAAAAACTGTTTTTT
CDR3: CASSQDRDRGHEKLFF

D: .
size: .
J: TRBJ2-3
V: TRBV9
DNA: TGTGCCAGCAGCGTAGAGATAGAATCCCCAGATACGCAGTATTTT
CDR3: CASSVEIESPDTQYF

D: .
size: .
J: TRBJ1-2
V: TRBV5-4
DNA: TGTGCCAGCAGCTTGGACGTACAGGGTGGGGACTATGGCTACACCTTC
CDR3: CASSLDVQGGDYGYTF

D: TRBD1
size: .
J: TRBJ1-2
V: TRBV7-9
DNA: TGTGCCAGCAGTTGGACAGGGGGAGGTGGCTACACCTTC
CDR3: CASSWTGGGGYTF

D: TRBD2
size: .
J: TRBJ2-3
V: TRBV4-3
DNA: TGCGCCAGCAGCCTTGAGGGACTAGCGGGAGGTTTTGGAACAGATACGCAGTATTTT
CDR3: CASSLEGLAGGFGTDTQYF

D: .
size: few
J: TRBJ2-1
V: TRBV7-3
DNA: TGTGCCAGCAGCGCCTCTGGCGGGGTACACGGTGAGCAGTTCTTC
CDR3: CASSASGGVHGEQFF

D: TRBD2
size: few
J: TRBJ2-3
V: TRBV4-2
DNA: TGTGCCAGCAGCCAAGATGGTAGGAGGACTAGCGGGCTTCCTAGCACAGATACGCAGTATTTT
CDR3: CASSQDGRRTSGLPSTDTQYF

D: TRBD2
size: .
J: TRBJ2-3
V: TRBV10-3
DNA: TGTGCCATCAGTGAACTAGCGGGAGGGGGGACCACAGATACGCAGTATTTT
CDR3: CAISELAGGGTTDTQYF

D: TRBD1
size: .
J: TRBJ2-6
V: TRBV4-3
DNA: TGCGCCAGCAGCCAAGAGATGACAGGGGGCTCTGGGGCCAACGTCCTGACTTTC
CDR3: CASSQEMTGGSGANVLTF

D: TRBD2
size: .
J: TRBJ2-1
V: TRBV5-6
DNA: TGTGCCAGCAGCTTGGCAGGCCTAGCGGGGTTCAATGAGCAGTTCTTC
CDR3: CASSLAGLAGFNEQFF

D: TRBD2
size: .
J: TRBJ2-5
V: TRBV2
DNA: TGTGCCAGCAGTGGCGGGACTAGCGGGCTCTGGGGGGAGCAGTACTTC
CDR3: CASSGGTSGLWGEQYF

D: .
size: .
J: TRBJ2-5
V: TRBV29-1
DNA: TGCAGCGTTGAAGGTGGGCAGGGAATACAAGAGACCCAGTACTTC
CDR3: CSVEGGQGIQETQYF

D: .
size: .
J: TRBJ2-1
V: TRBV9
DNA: TGTGCCAGCAGCCGGGTAGCGGTCTACAATGAGCAGTTCTTC
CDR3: CASSRVAVYNEQFF

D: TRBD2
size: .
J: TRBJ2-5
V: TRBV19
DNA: TGTGCCAGTAGTATTAGGACTAGCGGGAGGGCGGCGAGACAAGAGACCCAGTACTTC
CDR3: CASSIRTSGRAARQETQYF

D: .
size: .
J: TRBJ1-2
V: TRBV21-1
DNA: TGTGCCAGTCGGGACAGGGGGCCGAATAACTATGGCTACACCTTC
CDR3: CASRDRGPNNYGYTF

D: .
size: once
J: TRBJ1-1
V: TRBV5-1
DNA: TGCGCCAGCAGCTTGGGGGCCTGGCATACTGAAGCTTTCTTT
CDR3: CASSLGAWHTEAFF

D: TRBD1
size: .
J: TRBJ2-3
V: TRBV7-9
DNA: TGTGCCAGCAGCCGCCGACAGGGGGCTTTTACAGATACGCAGTATTTT
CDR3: CASSRRQGAFTDTQYF

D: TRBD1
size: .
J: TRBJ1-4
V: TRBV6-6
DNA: TGTGCCAGCAGTTCCGGGACAGGGGGCGAAAAACTGTTTTTT
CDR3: CASSSGTGGEKLFF

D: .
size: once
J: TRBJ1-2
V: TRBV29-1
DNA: TGCAGCGTTAAGGGGGGGGCGGACTATGGCTACACCTTC
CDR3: CSVKGGADYGYTF

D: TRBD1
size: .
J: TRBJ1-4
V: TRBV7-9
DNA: TGTGCCAGCAGCTGGGGACAGGGGAATGAAAAACTGTTTTTT
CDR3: CASSWGQGNEKLFF

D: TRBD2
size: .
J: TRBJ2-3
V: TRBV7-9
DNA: TGTGCCAGCAGCACCCGCGGGAGGCGCACAGATACGCAGTATTTT
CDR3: CASSTRGRRTDTQYF

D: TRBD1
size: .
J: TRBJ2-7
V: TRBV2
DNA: TGTGCCAGCAGTGCGGGACAGGGAGTCTTCTACGAGCAGTACTTC
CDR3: CASSAGQGVFYEQYF

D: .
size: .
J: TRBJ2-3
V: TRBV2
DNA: TGTGCCAGCAGTGATCAGTTAAGCACAGATACGCAGTATTTT
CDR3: CASSDQLSTDTQYF

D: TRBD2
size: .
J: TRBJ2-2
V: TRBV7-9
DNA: TGTGCCAGCAGCTCCCTGCCTAGCGGGGCCCAGAACACCGGGGAGCTGTTTTTT
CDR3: CASSSLPSGAQNTGELFF

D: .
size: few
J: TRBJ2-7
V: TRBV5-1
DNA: TGCGCCAGCAGCTTGGACGAATCTTCGAGGGAGTACGAGCAGTACTTC
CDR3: CASSLDESSREYEQYF

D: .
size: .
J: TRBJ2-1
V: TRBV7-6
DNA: TGTGCCAGCAGCCGCATAGTAACTGAGCAGTTCTTC
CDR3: CASSRIVTEQFF

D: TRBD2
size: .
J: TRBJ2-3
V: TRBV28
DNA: TGTGCCAGCAGTTTCCTAGCGGGAGGAGGGACAGATACGCAGTATTTT
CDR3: CASSFLAGGGTDTQYF

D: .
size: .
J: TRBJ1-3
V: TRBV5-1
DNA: TGCGCCAGCAGCTTGGCCGACAGCTCTGGAAACACCATATATTTT
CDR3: CASSLADSSGNTIYF

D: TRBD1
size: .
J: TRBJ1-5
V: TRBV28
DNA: TGTGCCAGCAGTTTCGGGACAGGGGGGCAGCCCCAGCATTTT
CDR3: CASSFGTGGQPQHF

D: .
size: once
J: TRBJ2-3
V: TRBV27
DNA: TGTGCCAGCAGTTACAACAGGGAGACAGATACGCAGTATTTT
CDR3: CASSYNRETDTQYF

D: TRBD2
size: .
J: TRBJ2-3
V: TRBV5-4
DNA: TGTGCCAGCAGCTTGGGCCCTAGCGGGAGGGTAGGCGCAGATACGCAGTATTTT
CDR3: CASSLGPSGRVGADTQYF

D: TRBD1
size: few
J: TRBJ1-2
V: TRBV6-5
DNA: TGTGCCAGCAGTTATGTCCGGACAGGGGGCAACTATGGCTACACCTTC
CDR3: CASSYVRTGGNYGYTF